This entry lists 10 T cell receptor beta chains sequenced from one sample in a study of blood T cell repertoires in COVID-19. Sequencing was performed with immunoSEQ multiplex PCR; in TCRdb, only in-frame clones are kept and a portion is missing. This table has 200,000 to 300,000 clones, around nine tenths appearing once. Sequences were obtained from peripheral blood. These receptors were collected from a woman in her 70s with active or convalescent COVID-19.

This clone was counted between two and nine times. The rearrangement links TRBV2 to TRBJ1-3; 7 bases align to TRBD1. This CDR3 has 15 amino acids. From germline, CDR1 is SNHLY and CDR2 FYNNEI. The ends lost 4 bases at V and 0 bases at J; junction bases unmatched: 3. The CDR3 loop reads CASSGDSGSGNTIYF. The CDR3 nucleotides read TGTGCCAGCAGTGGGGACAGTGGCTCTGGAAACACCATATATTTT.

The chain joins TRBV2 to TRBJ2-3; D remains unclear. Trimming took off 6 bases at V and 4 bases at J, with 8 bases between the two ends. This CDR3 contains 12 residues. Germline V lookup: CDR1 SNHLY, CDR2 FYNNEI. The CDR3 sequence is CASSPEADTQYF. The CDR3 bases are TGTGCCAGCAGCCCAGAGGCAGATACGCAGTATTTT.

V and J are TRBV3-1 (or the pseudogene TRBV3-2) and TRBJ1-2; maybe TRBD1 (6 bases). Germline V lookup: CDR1 LGHDT, CDR2 YNNKEL (reference sequence). CDR3 length: 15 residues. The V gene lost 1 base and the J gene lost 6 bases, with 15 bases spanning the gap. CDR3 region: CASSQAVQGRDGYTF. The CDR3 DNA sequence: TGTGCCAGCAGCCAAGCGGTACAGGGCAGGGATGGCTACACCTTC.

This chain's CDR3 is CASRDRTNEKLFF. CDR3 coding DNA: TGTGCCTCCCGGGACAGAACGAATGAAAAACTGTTTTTT. V gene TRBV6-5 combines with J gene TRBJ1-4, with 7 bases fitting TRBD1. CDR1 and CDR2 from the germline V gene are MNHEY and SVGAGI. The CDR3 has 13 amino acids. V gave up 11 bases and J gave up 5 bases; unmatched junction bases: 8.

CDR3 loop: CASRRDRKGGYTF. The CDR3 nucleotides are TGTGCCAGCAGACGGGACAGGAAGGGGGGCTACACCTTC. The chain uses TRBV9 and TRBJ1-2, with 8 bases identical to TRBD1. This CDR3 is built from 13 residues. Losses at the gene ends were 5 bases for V and 8 bases for J; bases not matched to a gene: 8. Looked up from germline, CDR1 is SGDLS and CDR2 is YYNGEE.

The CDR3 protein is CASSLDRYEQYF. As DNA, the CDR3 is TGTGCCAGCAGTCTTGACAGATACGAGCAGTACTTC. This sequence joins TRBV6-5 and TRBJ2-7, with D maybe TRBD1 (5 bases). This CDR3 region has 12 residues. Deletions cut 5 bases from V and 4 bases from J, with 9 bases between. CDR1 and CDR2 from the germline V gene are MNHEY and SVGAGI.

The V call is TRBV18, the J call TRBJ1-1; TRBD1 matches at 9 bases. This CDR3 is 14 amino acids long. Germline CDR1 and CDR2: KGHSH and LQKENI. V was clipped by 5 bases and J by 5 bases; unmatched bases: 6. CDR3 loop: CASSGQGLGTEAFF. The CDR3 DNA follows: TGTGCCAGCTCAGGACAGGGGCTGGGGACTGAAGCTTTCTTT.

V usage is TRBV5-6 and J usage is TRBJ2-7; D possibly corresponds to TRBD1 (5 bases). There are 17 residues in the CDR3. V shed 2 bases and J shed 2 bases, with 20 bases lying between them. Looked up from germline, CDR1 is SGHDT and CDR2 is YYEEEE. The CDR3 DNA follows: TGTGCCAGCAGCTTTTTTTTAGGGGCGAGAACCCCCTACGAGCAGTACTTC. It encodes CASSFFLGARTPYEQYF.

This chain joins TRBV5-4 and TRBJ2-2; the D is unclear. In germline, CDR1 is SGHNT, CDR2 YYREEE (reference sequence). The V and J ends lost 4 bases and 1 base respectively, with 2 bases between them. The CDR3 runs to 12 residues. The CDR3 spells CASSQNTGELFF. CDR3 coding DNA: TGTGCCAGCAGCCAGAACACCGGGGAGCTGTTTTTT.

This clone was detected once. The chain employs TRBV12-3 or TRBV12-4 and TRBJ1-2, with 7 positions matching TRBD1. Trimming cost V 7 bases and J 8 bases; bases outside gene matches: 7. The CDR3 is 12 residues long. This CDR3 reads CASNDRVEGYTF. CDR3 bases: TGTGCCAGCAACGACAGGGTTGAGGGCTACACCTTC.